These 22 T cell receptor beta chains share one sample of origin, sequenced in a study of T cells in Graves' hyperthyroidism and ophthalmopathy. Amplification yielded TCR beta CDR3 regions, with RNA transcripts as the source. First-round RT-PCR with HTBI primers amplified the TCR CDR3 region. A single record per CDR3 protein comes from TCRdb applying MiXCR to the multiplex PCR reads. The sample contains hundreds of thousands of distinct CDR3 sequences, roughly 14% of which appear only once. Sequencing was carried out using blood. Source of these receptors: a woman in her thirties or forties with Graves' ophthalmopathy.

The genes are TRBV20-1 and TRBJ2-7; possible D gene TRBD1, 6 bases. Germline V gives CDR1 DFQATT, CDR2 SNEGSKA (reference sequence). Trimming pared 0 bases from V and 5 bases from J, leaving 23 bases between. The CDR3 length is 17 residues. CDR3 residues: CSARDDMDSGVYDEQYF. CDR3 in DNA: TGCAGTGCTAGAGATGATATGGACAGTGGGGTGTACGACGAGCAGTACTTC.

This clonotype was detected ten times or more. The chain has TRBV6-5 and TRBJ2-2, with D unresolved. The CDR3 length is 12 residues. From germline, CDR1 is MNHEY and CDR2 SVGAGI. Trimming cost V 2 bases and J 10 bases, with 8 bases left between them. The CDR3 DNA is TGTGCCAGCAGTTACGGGCGCGAGGAGCTGTTTTTT. Protein: CASSYGREELFF.

About this clonotype: This may be a read error, as it is one base from a much larger clone. Here the CDR3 reads CASTHGGSIYGQYF. Written as DNA, the CDR3 is TGTGCCAGCACCCATGGCGGGAGTATCTACGGGCAGTACTTC. The rearrangement links TRBV12-3 or TRBV12-4 to TRBJ2-7; 7 bases match TRBD2. The CDR3 runs 14 residues.

The chain combines TRBV20-1 with TRBJ1-2; unclear D gene. Between the trimmed V and J ends, which lost 0 bases and 8 bases, there was a span of 13 bases. Germline V gene sequence: CDR1 DFQATT, CDR2 SNEGSKA (reference sequence). CDR3 length: 13 residues. The CDR3 sequence: CSARDHTGWGYTF. The CDR3 DNA reads TGCAGTGCTAGAGATCATACCGGCTGGGGCTACACCTTC.

This clonotype has more than one count but fewer than ten. This chain links TRBV6-1 with TRBJ1-1; a possible D gene is TRBD1 (6 bases). This CDR3 contains 14 residues. Deletions cut 6 bases from V and 1 base from J, with 12 bases between. CDR1 and CDR2 from the germline V gene are MNHNS and SASEGT. The CDR3 spells CASRTGTPNTEAFF. As DNA, the CDR3 is TGTGCCAGCAGAACCGGGACACCGAACACTGAAGCTTTCTTT.

This clonotype was seen ten or more times. This rearrangement joins TRBV10-3 to TRBJ2-7; weak D call: TRBD2 (5 bases). Trimming cost V 6 bases and J 5 bases, with 17 bases left between them. From germline, CDR1 is ENHRY and CDR2 SYGVKD. The CDR3 consists of 14 residues. This chain's CDR3 is CAISRLGEDDEQYF. In DNA form, the CDR3 reads TGTGCCATCAGCCGATTGGGAGAGGACGACGAGCAGTACTTC.

This clonotype was recorded at least ten times. The chain links TRBV28 to TRBJ2-4; D is perhaps TRBD1 (6 bases). Trimming took 7 bases from V and 3 from J, leaving 10 bases between them. Germline V lookup: CDR1 MDHEN, CDR2 SYDVKM. There are 13 residues in the CDR3. Written as DNA, the CDR3 is TGTGCCAGCACCCAACAGGGCAAAAACATTCAGTACTTC. It codes for CASTQQGKNIQYF.

This clonotype was recorded many times. The chain joins TRBV12-3 or TRBV12-4 to TRBJ2-4, with a weak D call TRBD2 (7 bases). CDR3 length equals 14 residues. Trimming took off 5 bases at V and 7 bases at J, with 15 bases between the two ends. The chain's CDR3 is CASSRWGGQNIQYF. The CDR3 nucleotides read TGTGCCAGCAGTCGGTGGGGGGGGCAGAACATTCAGTACTTC.

Note on this clonotype: This clone may be a read error of a much larger clone one base away. The genes are TRBV19 and TRBJ1-6, with 8 positions matching TRBD1. CDR1 LNHDA and CDR2 SQIVND come from the germline V gene (reference sequence). J lost 7 bases, V lost 5 bases, and 10 bases had no gene match. The CDR3 covers 16 residues. CDR3 sequence reads: CASSPRPGQENSPLHF. In nucleotides, the CDR3 is TGTGCCAGTAGTCCGAGACCGGGACAGGAAAATTCACCCCTCCACTTT.

This clonotype came up many times. The chain joins TRBV12-3 or TRBV12-4 to TRBJ1-5, with 7 bases identical to TRBD1. This CDR3 comprises 16 residues. Trimming removed 5 bases from V and 2 bases from J; junction bases left unmatched: 9. The CDR3 coding sequence is TGTGCCAGCAGTCCCCTGACAGGGTGGCGCAATCAGCCCCAGCATTTT. This codes for CASSPLTGWRNQPQHF.

The sample holds one count of this clonotype. The V call is TRBV2, the J call TRBJ1-1; TRBD1 matches 11 bases. Germline CDR1 and CDR2: SNHLY and FYNNEI. With V trimmed by 10 bases and J by 5 bases, 3 bases remained unmatched. The CDR3 is made up of 12 amino acids. The CDR3 sequence: CAKRDRGTEAFF. The CDR3 DNA sequence: TGTGCCAAAAGGGACAGGGGGACTGAAGCTTTCTTT.

In this sample, this clonotype turned up many times. The rearrangement joins TRBV27 to TRBJ2-6; D is unclear. Germline V gives CDR1 MNHEY, CDR2 SMNVEV (reference sequence). V lost 2 bases, J lost 3 bases, and 2 bases lay in between. This CDR3 region has 13 residues. The CDR3 protein is CASSLSGANVLTF. In DNA, the CDR3 is TGTGCCAGCAGTTTAAGTGGGGCCAACGTCCTGACTTTC. The complete variable domain, with remaining parts taken from reference TRBV27 and TRBJ2-6, reads EAQVTQNPRYLITVTGKKLTVTCSQNMNHEYMSWYRQDPGLGLRQIYYSMNVEVTDKGDVPEGYKVSRKEKRNFPLILESPSPNQTSLYFCASSLSGANVLTFGAGSRLTVL.

The gene calls are TRBV11-2 and TRBJ2-7; 7 bases map to TRBD2. J was trimmed by 4 bases and V by 0 bases; bases with no gene match: 6. CDR1 is SGHAT and CDR2 is FQNNGV in the germline V gene. The CDR3 has 15 amino acids. The CDR3: CASSLEGGSGYEQYF. CDR3 sequence (DNA): TGTGCCAGCAGCTTAGAGGGCGGGAGCGGGTACGAGCAGTACTTC.

This clonotype was seen ten or more times. The rearrangement joins TRBV2 to TRBJ2-1; TRBD1 matches at 7 bases. The CDR3 consists of 17 residues. V dropped 3 bases and J dropped 5; count of bases not matched to a gene: 13. The germline gives CDR1 SNHLY, CDR2 FYNNEI. CDR3 bases: TGTGCCAGCAGTGAGGACGTGGGGACAGTCGTCAACAATGAGCAGTTCTTC. Encoded protein: CASSEDVGTVVNNEQFF. Drawing the rest from reference TRBV2 and TRBJ2-1, the complete variable domain is EPEVTQTPSHQVTQMGQEVILRCVPISNHLYFYWYRQILGQKVEFLVSFYNNEISEKSEIFDDQFSVERPDGSNFTLKIRSTKLEDSAMYFCASSEDVGTVVNNEQFFGPGTRLTVL.

V is TRBV5-1 and J is TRBJ2-7; D is possibly TRBD1 (6 bases). The CDR3 sequence is 15 residues long. Deletions cut 0 bases from V and 1 base from J, with 11 bases between. Germline V gives CDR1 SGHRS, CDR2 YFSETQ. CDR3 sequence: CASSLAHTGSYEQYF. CDR3 coding DNA: TGCGCCAGCAGCTTGGCCCACACAGGGTCCTACGAGCAGTACTTC.

The chain employs TRBV19 and TRBJ1-1, with D tentatively TRBD1 (5 bases). The V gene lost 1 base and the J gene lost 6 bases, with 15 bases spanning the gap. CDR1 and CDR2 (germline): LNHDA, SQIVND (reference sequence). CDR3 length: 15 amino acids. Here the CDR3 reads CASSIVGGVSSEAFF. In DNA, the CDR3 is TGTGCCAGTAGTATAGTTGGGGGAGTCAGTTCTGAAGCTTTCTTT.

This clonotype occurred a few times. The chain joins TRBV18 to TRBJ2-7; D unclear. The ends were cut back, 1 base at V and 3 bases at J, with 10 bases in the middle. The CDR3 is 14 amino acids. Germline CDR1 and CDR2: KGHSH and LQKENI. This CDR3 is CASSPRGEDYEQYF. CDR3 coding DNA: TGTGCCAGCTCACCACGCGGAGAGGACTACGAGCAGTACTTC. Full variable domain (remainder filled in from reference TRBV18 and TRBJ2-7): NAGVMQNPRHLVRRRGQEARLRCSPMKGHSHVYWYRQLPEEGLKFMVYLQKENIIDESGMPKERFSAEFPKEGPSILRIQQVVRGDSAAYFCASSPRGEDYEQYFGPGTRLTVT.

The sample holds many counts of this clonotype. The genes are TRBV9 and TRBJ1-2, with TRBD1 as a possible D gene (5 bases). V lost 2 bases to trimming and J lost 10 bases, with 9 bases between them. The CDR3 length is 11 residues. Looked up from germline, CDR1 is SGDLS and CDR2 is YYNGEE. The CDR3 reads CASSVGGFYTF. Here the CDR3 DNA reads TGTGCCAGCAGCGTTGGGGGGTTCTACACCTTC.

In its sample, this clonotype was seen many times. The chain employs TRBV6-2 or TRBV6-3 and TRBJ1-1, with a weak D call TRBD1 (6 bases). Deletions cut 6 bases from V and 0 bases from J, with 20 bases between. CDR3 length: 17 amino acids. CDR1 MNHEY and CDR2 SVGEGT come from the germline V gene. This chain's CDR3 is CASSPVIQTGMNTEAFF. DNA of the CDR3: TGTGCCAGCAGCCCCGTCATCCAGACAGGAATGAACACTGAAGCTTTCTTT.

There are many counts of this clonotype. CDR3 bases: TGTGCCAGCAGCTTAGGATCTAGCGGGGAACGGGGAGACATTCAGTACTTC. As protein: CASSLGSSGERGDIQYF. This rearrangement joins TRBV7-8 to TRBJ2-4; 9 bases map to TRBD2. The CDR3 consists of 17 residues. The germline CDR1 and CDR2 sequences are SGHVS and FQNEAQ. Trimming cost V 1 base and J 8 bases; bases outside gene matches: 12.

In its sample, this clonotype was seen many times. As DNA, the CDR3 is TGCAGTGCTCCCCCCGGGGGGGGCCTTCAAGAGACCCAGTACTTC. Encoded protein: CSAPPGGGLQETQYF. The chain couples TRBV20-1 to TRBJ2-5, with 8 positions matching TRBD2. Germline CDR1 reads DFQATT; CDR2 reads SNEGSKA (reference sequence). The CDR3 is made up of 15 amino acids. V gave up 5 bases and J gave up 2 bases; unmatched junction bases: 10.

This clonotype has ten or more counts. V and J are TRBV20-1 and TRBJ2-5, with 10 bases matching TRBD2. The CDR3 extends over 15 amino acids. V was clipped by 4 bases and J by 1 base; unmatched bases: 6. Germline CDR1 reads DFQATT; CDR2 reads SNEGSKA (reference sequence). CDR3 sequence: CSATSSGSSQETQYF. The CDR3 DNA sequence: TGCAGTGCTACGTCTAGCGGGAGCTCCCAAGAGACCCAGTACTTC.